A selection of T cell receptor beta chains follows, all from one sample in a study of graft-versus-host responses after intestinal transplantation. Generated by immunoSEQ multiplex PCR, the TCRdb table keeps only in-frame clones and is missing some. The sample holds some 45,000 clones, just under 95% seen once. This sample comprised PBMCs, obtained about 350 days after intestinal transplant. The receptors were gathered from a human patient who received an intestinal transplant, so some T cells may come from the graft donor. Both conserved end residues are trimmed from each CDR3.

TRBV4-1 ASSQELAGYNEQF
TRBV19 ASSIGGLANSYNEQF
TRBV29-1 SASTTGGSTFPRRYEEQF
TRBV11-2 ASSLFGTSGFSEQY
TRBV4-1 ASSQDPGGTYNEQF
TRBV18 ASSPLPGQDLYGYT
TRBV11-2 ASSLRAGGGARNEQF
TRBV6-5 ASSPGQFSEQY
TRBV18 ASSPPGTGGSYEQY
TRBV11-2 ASSLAAGGLEKLF
TRBV6-4 ASSVDPSGPQH
TRBV5-1 ASSLLGAGTDTQY
TRBV5-1 ASSLVSRGSTDTQY
TRBV6-6 ASRRISTDTQY
TRBV10-3 AIKGGSYEQY
TRBV5-1 ASSFRPVSPLH
TRBV25-1 ASSEFLGPSSYNEQF
TRBV19 ASTTGGIDIQY
TRBV6-5 ASSYSRGGPETQY
TRBV4-1 ASSQPTSGTLEQY
TRBV5-6 ASSLEWGNYNEQF
TRBV7-9 ASSLVGSYYEQY
TRBV14 ASSQEAGFYEQY
TRBV6-6 ASSYSIGNQPQH
TRBV28 ASSLISGQEAKGQY
TRBV28 ASNRGRGEGGNTIY
TRBV9 ASSVAPGDTGYT
TRBV27 ASKTIYEQY
TRBV5-6 ASKVQTGTAF
TRBV6-4 ASSDRGTGELF
TRBV7-9 ASSLRGLDEKLF
TRBV2 ASSERRTNTGELF
TRBV27 ASSFLHRVDQPQH
TRBV2 ARERTSTYNEQF
TRBV19 ASRAGNTIY
TRBV5-1 ASSTTSGSLETQY
TRBV4-1 ASSQYPPGLAGGNEQF
TRBV2 ASSARTENYEQY
TRBV18 ASSPPSSTTRDGYT
TRBV11-2 ASSPGTGGWGTEAF
TRBV27 ASSSQRTGRYEQY
TRBV18 ASSPSRGAHISEQF
TRBV18 ASSRTGIFYEQY
TRBV6-5 ASRWDRENQETQY
TRBV9 ASSVGGALNTGELF
TRBV9 ASSVAGAPSTDTQY